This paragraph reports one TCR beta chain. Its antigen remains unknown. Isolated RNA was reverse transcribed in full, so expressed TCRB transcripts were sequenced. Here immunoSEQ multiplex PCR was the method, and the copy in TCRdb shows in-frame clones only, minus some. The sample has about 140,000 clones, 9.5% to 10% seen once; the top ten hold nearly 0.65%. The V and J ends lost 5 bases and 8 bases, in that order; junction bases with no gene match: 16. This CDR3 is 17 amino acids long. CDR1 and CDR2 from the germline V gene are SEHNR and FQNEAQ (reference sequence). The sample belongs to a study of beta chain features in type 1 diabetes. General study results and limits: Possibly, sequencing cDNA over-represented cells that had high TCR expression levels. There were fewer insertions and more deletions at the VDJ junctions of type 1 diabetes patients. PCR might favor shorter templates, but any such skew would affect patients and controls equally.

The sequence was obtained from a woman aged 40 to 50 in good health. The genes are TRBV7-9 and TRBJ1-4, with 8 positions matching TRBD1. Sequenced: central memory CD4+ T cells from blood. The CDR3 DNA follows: TGTGCCAGCAGCGTCGGGGGCTTCGGCAGGGGGCGCGAAAAACTGTTTTTT. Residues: CASSVGGFGRGREKLFF.